The source of this T cell receptor beta chain is a study of control samples from healthy donors and cancer patients. The CDR3 runs to 15 residues. V lost 3 bases and J lost 2; bases outside the gene matches: 3. Looked up from germline, CDR1 is SGHTA and CDR2 is FQGNSA. Some clones are missing from TCRdb's copy, which holds only in-frame ones; the method was immunoSEQ multiplex PCR. The sample lists about 140,000 clones, approximately 94% occurring once. This chain joins TRBV7-2 and TRBJ2-3; TRBD1 matches at 9 bases. The TCR originated in a man aged 35-49 years in good health. Specimen: blood. The CDR3 DNA reads TGTGCCAGCAGCTTCCGGGACAGGGTCACAGATACGCAGTATTTT. Protein product: CASSFRDRVTDTQYF.